This TCR beta chain was sequenced for a study of T-cell reconstitution after alpha-beta-depleted transplantation in children. Study conclusions and caveats: Fresh T-cell production supplied most of the T-cell counts and diversity seen one year after transplant. Diversity of TCRbeta at day 60 was high in some patients, arising from surviving recipient T cells and thymic progenitors. Several hundred expanded graft clones reportedly were the source of alpha-beta T cells about two months after transplant.

This clonotype was seen a few times. The antigen is unknown. V was clipped by 5 bases and J by 8 bases, with 9 bases between them. Germline V gives CDR1 LNHNV, CDR2 YYDKDF (reference sequence). The CDR3 loop spans 12 amino acids. Preparation of the TCRbeta library involved a method that used unique molecular identifiers. TCRdb re-called the PCR reads through MiXCR, storing one row per CDR3 protein. The sample contains 580,000 or so distinct CDR3 sequences, roughly 23% of which appear only once. J is TRBJ1-4 and V is TRBV15; no clear D gene. The sequence derives from a boy in the first two years of life who had a stem cell transplant for acute myeloid leukemia, so the T cells may come from the graft donor. The sample here was PBMCs, mostly from graft donor cells, taken 360 days after TCRalphabeta/CD19-depleted stem cell transplant. For the CDR3, the DNA is TGTGCCACCAGCGGTTTAAGGGAAAAACTGTTTTTT. Its translation: CATSGLREKLFF.